The T cell receptor (beta chain) under discussion was sequenced for a study of blood T cells in healthy people across ages. Primers used in a second PCR of about 7 to 12 cycles were a sample-barcoded 5' primer and a J-beta primer mix. Each CDR3 protein gets one entry after TCRdb re-called the 5' RACE reads with MiXCR. This table has more than 650,000 distinct CDR3 sequences, 22% appearing once. Drawing of peripheral blood yielded about 10 milliliters from each donor. The sequence came from a man in his 70s in good health. Sequencing used blood.

The CDR3 sequence: CASRRTPTSTDTQYF. DNA of the CDR3: TGTGCCAGCAGGAGGACTCCTACCAGCACAGATACGCAGTATTTT. The gene calls are TRBV2 and TRBJ2-3; tentative D call: TRBD2 (5 bases). Germline CDR1 and CDR2: SNHLY and FYNNEI. The CDR3 is 15 amino acids. Between the trimmed V and J ends, which lost 6 bases and 0 bases, there was a span of 13 bases.